Below, 32 T cell receptor beta chains from the same sample are listed, as sequenced in a study of graft-versus-host responses after intestinal transplantation. Clones were sequenced by immunoSEQ multiplex PCR, and TCRdb holds only the in-frame ones, with some missing. The sample has around 70,000 clones; roughly 90% are singletons. These receptors have no identified antigens. The sequencing used unstimulated CD8+ T cells sorted from spleen or lymph node cells, collected before intestinal transplant. These receptors all come from a human donor who received an intestinal transplant.

The chain has TRBV11-2 and TRBJ2-7; 8 bases are shared with TRBD1. V was clipped by 4 bases and J by 3 bases; unmatched bases: 5. Germline CDR1 is SGHAT and CDR2 is FQNNGV. The CDR3 sequence is 14 residues long. CDR3 DNA: TGTGCCAGCAGCTCGGCCGGGACAGGCTACGAGCAGTACTTC. The encoded protein is CASSSAGTGYEQYF.

In its sample, this clone is medium-sized. This chain joins TRBV27 and TRBJ1-2; D gene unclear. The V gene's germline CDR1 is MNHEY and CDR2 SMNVEV (reference sequence). The V end lost 5 bases, the J end lost 4 bases, and 17 bases lay between the germline ends. This CDR3 is built from 15 residues. The DNA for the CDR3 is TGTGCCAGCAGTCCGCCGGGGTCCTCGGTCTATGGCTACACCTTC. Protein product: CASSPPGSSVYGYTF.

The V and J genes are TRBV19 and TRBJ1-2; 8 bases agree with TRBD1. The germline gives CDR1 LNHDA, CDR2 SQIVND (reference sequence). With V trimmed by 3 bases and J by 4 bases, 7 bases remained unmatched. This CDR3 comprises 15 residues. For the CDR3, the DNA is TGTGCCAGTAGTATTCAGGGGGCTACCCGCTATGGCTACACCTTC. This codes for CASSIQGATRYGYTF.

The chain is built from TRBV19 and TRBJ1-5; 9 bases are shared with TRBD1. The CDR3 is 16 amino acids. Germline V gene sequence: CDR1 LNHDA, CDR2 SQIVND (reference sequence). V shed 4 bases, J shed 6 bases, and the junction held 10 bases outside the gene matches. For the CDR3, the DNA is TGTGCCAGTAGTACCTGGGGACAGGGTTCGGGTCAGCCCCAGCATTTT. Its translation: CASSTWGQGSGQPQHF.

The genes are TRBV19 and TRBJ1-5; D remains ambiguous. Germline V gene lookup returns CDR1 LNHDA and CDR2 SQIVND (reference sequence). This CDR3 contains 15 residues. V was shortened by 9 bases and J by 10 bases, with 25 bases between the two germline ends. The CDR3 reads CASLPSVASVSPQHF. The DNA of the CDR3 is TGTGCCAGCCTCCCTAGTGTCGCTTCGGTCAGCCCCCAGCATTTT.

This chain connects TRBV6-5 to TRBJ1-2; D ambiguous. Germline CDR1 is MNHEY and CDR2 is SVGAGI. V lost 4 bases, J lost 0 bases, and 6 bases lay in between. This CDR3 is built from 13 residues. The CDR3 region is CASSLSANYGYTF. The CDR3 nucleotides are TGTGCCAGCAGTTTATCGGCTAACTATGGCTACACCTTC.

CDR3 nucleotides: TGTGCCAGCAGCTGGACAGGAGTCTATGGCTACACCTTC. Its translation is CASSWTGVYGYTF. V and J are TRBV13 and TRBJ1-2, with 7 positions matching TRBD1. Germline trimming cut 4 bases from V and 4 bases from J; bases unmatched to any gene: 3. The CDR3 has 13 residues. Germline values: CDR1 PRHDT, CDR2 FYEKMQ (reference sequence).

In DNA form, the CDR3 reads TGTGCCAGCAGTTCGTCAATTTCTAGCGGGAGGGATGGCGAGCAGTACTTC. Translating gives CASSSSISSGRDGEQYF. The rearrangement uses TRBV28 and TRBJ2-7; TRBD2 aligns across 12 bases. This CDR3 region has 17 residues. The germline CDR1 and CDR2 sequences are MDHEN and SYDVKM. V shed 4 bases, J shed 6 bases, and the junction held 13 bases outside the gene matches.

The rearrangement joins TRBV6-1 to TRBJ2-2; 7 bases fit TRBD2. The germline V gene has CDR1 MNHNS and CDR2 SASEGT. Trimming removed 4 bases from V and 3 bases from J; junction bases left unmatched: 2. The CDR3 is 14 residues long. Here the CDR3 reads CASSGGGDTGELFF. Written as DNA, the CDR3 is TGTGCCAGCAGTGGGGGAGGGGACACCGGGGAGCTGTTTTTT.

The rearrangement joins TRBV5-5 to TRBJ2-5; no firm D call. Trimming removed 2 bases from V and 0 bases from J, with 8 bases in between. Germline V gene sequence: CDR1 SGHKS, CDR2 YYEKEE (reference sequence). The CDR3 contains 14 residues. The DNA of the CDR3 is TGTGCCAGCAGCTTCGCGGAGTACCAAGAGACCCAGTACTTC. It specifies CASSFAEYQETQYF.

A few counts support this clone. CDR3 DNA: TGTGCCAGCAGTCGGACAGGGTCCTACGAGCAGTACTTC. Protein product: CASSRTGSYEQYF. The genes are TRBV28 and TRBJ2-7, with 8 bases aligning to TRBD1. Trimming took 5 bases from V and 1 from J; bases not matched to a gene: 1. The CDR3 sequence is 13 residues long. Germline values: CDR1 MDHEN, CDR2 SYDVKM.

The table lists this clone with a count of one. The chain uses TRBV7-2 and TRBJ2-7, with 10 bases lining up with TRBD2. The CDR3 has 16 amino acids. Germline V gene sequence: CDR1 SGHTA, CDR2 FQGNSA. The ends lost 1 base at V and 4 bases at J; junction bases unmatched: 7. The CDR3 nucleotides read TGTGCCAGCAGCTTAGGCCCCCTAGCGGGAGTGTACGAGCAGTACTTC. Protein product: CASSLGPLAGVYEQYF.

This chain links TRBV4-1 with TRBJ1-2; TRBD1 might be the D (5 bases). The germline gives CDR1 MGHRA, CDR2 YSYEKL. V lost 0 bases to trimming and J lost 8 bases, with 10 bases between them. The CDR3 contains 13 residues. CDR3 DNA sequence: TGCGCCAGCAGCCAAGAACCAGGGAACGGCTACACCTTC. This codes for CASSQEPGNGYTF.

The chain couples TRBV19 to TRBJ2-3; D not resolved. The germline CDR1 and CDR2 sequences are LNHDA and SQIVND (reference sequence). V lost 6 bases to trimming and J lost 2 bases, with 9 bases between them. The CDR3 is made up of 13 amino acids. CDR3 coding DNA: TGTGCCAGTAGCTTACGGTACACAGATACGCAGTATTTT. This codes for CASSLRYTDTQYF. Filled out from reference TRBV19 and TRBJ2-3, the complete variable domain reads DGGITQSPKYLFRKEGQNVTLSCEQNLNHDAMYWYRQDPGQGLRLIYYSQIVNDFQKGDIAEGYSVSREKKESFPLTVTSAQKNPTAFYLCASSLRYTDTQYFGPGTRLTVL.

Written as DNA, the CDR3 is TGTGCCTGGTTGGACAGGGGCAATTCACCCCTCCACTTT. It is translated as CAWLDRGNSPLHF. The rearrangement links TRBV30 to TRBJ1-6; 9 positions agree with TRBD1. The V gene end was trimmed by 5 bases and the J gene end by 7 bases; junction bases not matched to a gene: 3. The germline V gene encodes CDR1 GTSNPN and CDR2 SVGIG (reference sequence). The CDR3 runs 13 residues. Full variable domain (missing parts from reference TRBV30 and TRBJ1-6): SQTIHQWPATLVQPVGSPLSLECTVEGTSNPNLYWYRQAAGRGLQLLFYSVGIGQISSEVPQNLSASRPQDRQFILSSKKLLLSDSGFYLCAWLDRGNSPLHFGNGTRLTVT.

V and J are TRBV7-2 and TRBJ2-7, with 13 bases fitting TRBD2. V dropped 7 bases and J dropped 2; count of bases not matched to a gene: 2. CDR1 is SGHTA and CDR2 is FQGNSA in the germline V gene. The CDR3 sequence is 14 residues long. The DNA for the CDR3 is TGTGCCAGCACCGGGACTAGCGGGACCTACGAGCAGTACTTC. It specifies CASTGTSGTYEQYF.

V and J are TRBV2 and TRBJ1-2, with 7 bases that match TRBD1. Per germline, CDR1 SNHLY and CDR2 FYNNEI. The CDR3 has 15 residues. The ends lost 9 bases at V and 5 bases at J; junction bases unmatched: 15. CDR3 residues: CARRPSGTALYGYTF. The DNA of the CDR3 is TGTGCCAGGAGACCCTCCGGGACAGCACTTTATGGCTACACCTTC.

This clone has just one count. The V call is TRBV5-6, the J call TRBJ2-6, with a weak D call TRBD1 (5 bases). Germline values: CDR1 SGHDT, CDR2 YYEEEE. The CDR3 contains 16 residues. V was clipped by 2 bases and J by 1 base, with 10 bases between them. The CDR3 DNA follows: TGTGCCAGCAGCTTCGTCGACAGATCTGGGGCCAACGTCCTGACTTTC. Amino acid sequence: CASSFVDRSGANVLTF.

The CDR3 here is CASNGQGTTEAFF. CDR3 DNA: TGTGCCAGCAACGGACAGGGGACCACTGAAGCTTTCTTT. The V gene is TRBV27, the J gene TRBJ1-1, with 9 bases that match TRBD1. This CDR3 has 13 amino acids. V trimming: 7 bases; J trimming: 4 bases; junction bases outside the gene matches: 4. CDR1 is MNHEY, CDR2 SMNVEV, per germline (reference sequence).

This chain uses TRBV15 with TRBJ2-1; possible D gene TRBD1, 5 bases. The CDR3 is made up of 16 amino acids. The germline V gene encodes CDR1 LNHNV and CDR2 YYDKDF (reference sequence). Trimming took off 4 bases at V and 0 bases at J, with 13 bases between the two ends. The CDR3 sequence is CATSTILGDSYNEQFF. The CDR3 bases are TGTGCCACCAGCACCATCCTAGGGGACTCCTACAATGAGCAGTTCTTC.

This clone was detected only a few times. The chain combines TRBV10-3 with TRBJ2-5, with 9 bases identical to TRBD1. Germline assignment: CDR1 ENHRY and CDR2 SYGVKD. With V trimmed by 4 bases and J by 5 bases, 2 bases remained unmatched. CDR3 size: 13 residues. In DNA, the CDR3 is TGTGCCATCAGTGGACAGGGGGGCGAGACCCAGTACTTC. Its translation: CAISGQGGETQYF.

The chain links TRBV7-9 to TRBJ2-1, with D uncertain. Germline-derived CDR1 and CDR2 are SEHNR and FQNEAQ (reference sequence). Trimming cost V 4 bases and J 6 bases, with 10 bases left between them. The CDR3 sequence is 13 residues long. The CDR3 loop is CASSYTTGNEQFF. Here the CDR3 DNA reads TGTGCCAGCAGCTACACTACGGGCAATGAGCAGTTCTTC.

The rearrangement joins TRBV27 to TRBJ1-4; TRBD1 aligns across 10 bases. This CDR3 has 14 amino acids. Germline CDR1 is MNHEY and CDR2 is SMNVEV (reference sequence). The V gene end was trimmed by 5 bases and the J gene end by 8 bases; junction bases not matched to a gene: 5. CDR3 nucleotide sequence: TGTGCCAGCAGTCGGGACAGGGGAGCCGAAAAACTGTTTTTT. Its protein is CASSRDRGAEKLFF.

The chain carries TRBV29-1 and TRBJ2-2; a weak D match, TRBD2 (5 bases). Trimming shortened V by 6 bases and J by 7 bases, and 9 bases separated the two germline ends. This CDR3 comprises 11 residues. Germline assignment: CDR1 SQVTM and CDR2 ANQGSEA. The CDR3, as DNA: TGCAGCGTCCCCCGGGACGGGGAGCTGTTTTTT. Protein product: CSVPRDGELFF.

This clone was observed a single time. The chain couples TRBV7-3 to TRBJ2-1; 11 bases line up with TRBD2. Germline-derived CDR1 and CDR2 are SGHTA and FQGTGA. The CDR3 is 18 amino acids. V lost 4 bases, J lost 3 bases, and 11 bases stayed unmatched. The CDR3 coding sequence is TGTGCCAGCAGCTCACCTACTAGCGGGGGTCTTTTCTACAATGAGCAGTTCTTC. It yields the protein CASSSPTSGGLFYNEQFF.

This clone was counted only a few times. V and J are TRBV7-9 and TRBJ1-6, with 11 bases lining up with TRBD1. Germline CDR1 and CDR2: SEHNR and FQNEAQ (reference sequence). The length of the CDR3 is 14 residues. V lost 7 bases, J lost 8 bases, and 4 bases stayed unmatched. The CDR3 reads CASTLGQGDSPLHF. The CDR3 region has the DNA TGTGCCAGCACCCTGGGACAGGGGGATTCACCCCTCCACTTT.

This rearrangement joins TRBV7-6 to TRBJ1-1, with D possibly matching TRBD1 (5 bases). CDR3 length: 15 residues. Per germline, CDR1 SGHVS and CDR2 FNYEAQ. V was cut by 5 bases and J by 0 bases, with 13 bases left in between. DNA for the CDR3: TGTGCCAGCAGCCCGGGGGACTTCATGAACACTGAAGCTTTCTTT. Translated: CASSPGDFMNTEAFF.

This chain links TRBV25-1 with TRBJ2-2, with TRBD1 identical over 10 bases. J lost 5 bases, V lost 6 bases, and 6 bases had no gene match. This CDR3 spans 15 amino acids. Germline-derived CDR1 and CDR2 are MGHDK and SYGVNS. CDR3: CASRIGQGETGELFF. For the CDR3, the DNA is TGTGCCAGCAGAATTGGACAGGGGGAGACCGGGGAGCTGTTTTTT.

This clone was recorded a few times. The chain is built from TRBV19 and TRBJ1-1; TRBD1 is a possible D gene (6 bases). The CDR3 is made up of 15 amino acids. CDR1 and CDR2 from the germline V gene are LNHDA and SQIVND (reference sequence). Trimming stripped 3 bases from V and 3 bases from J, with 14 bases between. Here the CDR3 DNA reads TGTGCCAGTAGTATTGTGGGGGGGGGCCACACTGAAGCTTTCTTT. Its protein is CASSIVGGGHTEAFF.

CDR3 DNA: TGTGCCAGCAGCTTAGGACGAGTTTGGGGGGACTACGAGCAGTACTTC. Its translation: CASSLGRVWGDYEQYF. This chain joins TRBV7-9 and TRBJ2-7; D is perhaps TRBD2 (6 bases). Germline V gives CDR1 SEHNR, CDR2 FQNEAQ (reference sequence). V was trimmed by 1 base and J by 3 bases, leaving 16 bases between them. The CDR3 extends over 16 amino acids.

The chain combines TRBV19 with TRBJ2-7; TRBD2 might be the D (6 bases). Trimming stripped 6 bases from V and 2 bases from J, with 17 bases between. CDR1 is LNHDA and CDR2 is SQIVND in the germline V gene (reference sequence). The CDR3 runs to 15 residues. The CDR3 protein is CASRSWDSLTYEQYF. As DNA, the CDR3 is TGTGCCAGTAGGTCGTGGGACTCCTTAACCTACGAGCAGTACTTC.

This clone was seen a handful of times. CDR3 in amino acids: CASSYSIQGGGNTIYF. The CDR3 coding sequence is TGTGCCAGCAGTTACTCGATTCAGGGGGGTGGAAACACCATATATTTT. The rearrangement joins TRBV6-5 to TRBJ1-3; 7 bases are a match to TRBD1. The germline CDR1 and CDR2 sequences are MNHEY and SVGAGI. The CDR3 is 16 residues long. V dropped 0 bases and J dropped 3; count of bases not matched to a gene: 5.